This T cell receptor beta chain was profiled in a study of T cell responses to AZD1222 COVID-19 vaccine. Doses given second, at about 4 or about 12 weeks, were pooled. The data were produced by immunoSEQ multiplex PCR, yet TCRdb's version contains in-frame clones alone and is incomplete. There are roughly 150,000 clones in the sample; roughly 91% occur only once, and 2.5% to 3.5% lies in the top ten. Germline assignment: CDR1 SNHLY and CDR2 FYNNEI. This CDR3 contains 13 residues. V was clipped by 9 bases and J by 7 bases, with 16 bases between them. Study-wide findings and caveats: No day 14 peak samples; only post-peak repertoires were characterized. Spike-specific TCR breadth and depth both grew after two AZD1222 doses. White British donors predominated, females outnumbered males, and clonal diversity was possibly underestimated.

This clone was found a few times. Its specificity is unknown. The starting material was peripheral blood, obtained 28 days after the second AZD1222 dose. The TCR was taken from an adult who received the AZD1222 COVID-19 vaccine. The gene calls are TRBV2 and TRBJ1-5, with TRBD1 as a possible D gene (5 bases). As DNA, the CDR3 is TGTGCCAGTTCGACCCGGCGGGACCAGCCCCAGCATTTT. Protein product: CASSTRRDQPQHF.